The 2 T cell receptor beta chains listed next were all sequenced from one sample in a study of early T cells in non-severe SARS-CoV-2 infection (dated by TCRdb to the early 2020s). The library was produced with 5' RACE. The instrument was a NextSeq 500. TCRdb applied fastp at Q25 and MiXCR to the public reads, then kept only in-frame beta chains. CDR3 protein duplicates are merged, each entry listing the most common genes and DNA. A total of about 31,000 distinct CDR3 sequences appear in this sample, less than 7% of them only once. The ten most abundant clones make up 20% to 25% of the sample. The sequenced sample was whole blood. The receptors here all came from an adult who was a healthcare worker with PCR-confirmed SARS-CoV-2 infection or an uninfected control (not recorded which).

The rearrangement links TRBV3-1 to TRBJ2-7, with D possibly being TRBD1 or TRBD2 (6 bases each). CDR1 is LGHDT and CDR2 is YNNKEL in the germline V gene (reference sequence). The CDR3 length is 14 residues. V lost 4 bases and J lost 2, with 12 bases in between. The CDR3 here is CASSPSGGPYEQYF. CDR3 nucleotide sequence: TGTGCCAGCAGCCCTTCCGGGGGCCCCTACGAGCAGTACTTC.

The chain couples TRBV21-1 to TRBJ1-1; the tabulated D call, TRBD1, remains unverified against the DNA. TRBV21-1 is a documented pseudogene. CDR3 length: 14 amino acids. The CDR3 DNA sequence: TGTGCCAGCAGCACCAGGGGGAGGAACACTGAAGCTTTCTTT. Amino acid sequence: CASSTRGRNTEAFF.